This is a list of T cell receptor beta chains from one sample in a study of T cells in Graves' hyperthyroidism and ophthalmopathy. TCRdb reprocessed the multiplex PCR reads via MiXCR and lists one record per CDR3 protein. Seen here are 250,000 to 300,000 distinct CDR3 sequences, roughly 20% observed once, and the top ten hold about 35%. Sequencing was carried out using blood. Receptor source: a man aged 45-65 years with Graves' ophthalmopathy. The CDR3 runs from the conserved cysteine through the conserved F or W. The D gene is left open where the match is weak. Size is stated for part of the rows, as once, few or many counts, or as a class when the clone is expanded.

v_call	clone_size	j_call	d_call	cdr3_nt	cdr3_aa
TRBV3-1	many	TRBJ1-1	-	TGTGCCAGCAGCCATTCGGACATTTCGAACACTGAAGCTTTCTTT	CASSHSDISNTEAFF
TRBV20-1	many	TRBJ2-7	TRBD1	TGCAGTGTCGGACAGGGGGCGCTTAGGGAGCAGTACTTC	CSVGQGALREQYF
TRBV5-1	-	TRBJ2-1	-	TGCGCCAGCAGCCTCGACCAGAACAATGAGCAGTTCTTC	CASSLDQNNEQFF
TRBV7-3	-	TRBJ2-7	-	TGTGCCAGCAGCTTATCGGGGGCCAGGGGTCAAGAGCAGTACTTC	CASSLSGARGQEQYF
TRBV20-1	once	TRBJ1-6	-	TGCAGTGCTAGTCCGGGAGGAAGGTCCTATAATTCACCCCTCCACTTT	CSASPGGRSYNSPLHF
TRBV6-2/TRBV6-3	few	TRBJ1-5	-	TGTGCCAGCAGCCCGACACAAATTGGGGGCAATCAGCCCCAGCATTTT	CASSPTQIGGNQPQHF
TRBV20-1	many	TRBJ2-7	TRBD2	TGCAGTGCTAGCGCGCTAGCGGGGGCGGGGGAGCAGTACTTC	CSASALAGAGEQYF
TRBV7-9	-	TRBJ1-2	-	TGTGCCAGCAGCTTGAGGGTCTATGGCTACACCTTC	CASSLRVYGYTF
TRBV12-3/TRBV12-4	many	TRBJ1-2	TRBD1	TGTGCCAGCGCCGAACAGGGGTTGTACTATGGCTACACCTTC	CASAEQGLYYGYTF
TRBV6-2/TRBV6-3	-	TRBJ2-3	TRBD1	TGTGCCAGCAGTTACGAGGGACAGGGCGCAGATACGCAGTATTTT	CASSYEGQGADTQYF
TRBV20-1	once	TRBJ2-1	TRBD2	TGCAGTGCTAGAGATCTAGCGGGAGGGCGGAGCTCCTACAATGAGCAGTTCTTC	CSARDLAGGRSSYNEQFF
TRBV28	many	TRBJ2-7	-	TGTGCCAGCAGTTTAGAGGGAACCATCTACGAGCAGTACTTC	CASSLEGTIYEQYF
TRBV20-1	few	TRBJ2-3	TRBD2	TGCAGTGCTAGTCTTGGGACTAGCGGAACAGATACGCAGTATTTT	CSASLGTSGTDTQYF
TRBV20-1	few	TRBJ2-7	TRBD2	TGCAGTGTCTGGACTAGCGGAACCTACGAGCAGTACTTC	CSVWTSGTYEQYF
TRBV6-1	few	TRBJ2-5	-	TGTGCCAGCAGCATGAACAGGGTTGGGGAGACCCAGTACTTC	CASSMNRVGETQYF
TRBV20-1	many	TRBJ2-7	TRBD1	TGCAGTGCTAGTCCGACAGGGATGCACGACGAGCAGTACTTC	CSASPTGMHDEQYF
TRBV28	-	TRBJ2-1	-	TGTGCCAGCCAAACCGACTTCAATGAGCAGTTCTTC	CASQTDFNEQFF
TRBV6-1	-	TRBJ1-2	-	TGTGCCAGCAGTGTCGGACAGCCTGTCTACACCTTC	CASSVGQPVYTF
TRBV5-1	few	TRBJ1-1	-	TGCGCCAGCAGCGTGGGAGGCCGAGAAAGGACAAGGAACACTGAAGCTTTCTTT	CASSVGGRERTRNTEAFF
TRBV20-1	many	TRBJ2-1	-	TGCAGTGCTTGGACTGACGCCGGCTCCTACAATGAGCAGTTCTTC	CSAWTDAGSYNEQFF
TRBV11-2	many	TRBJ2-7	-	TGTGCCAGCAGCTTAGATCAACGGGCCGCCGGCTACGAGCAGTACTTC	CASSLDQRAAGYEQYF
TRBV28	-	TRBJ1-2	TRBD1	TGTGCCAGCAGGCCCCGGGACAGGGTTTTCGGCTACACCTTC	CASRPRDRVFGYTF
TRBV7-6	-	TRBJ1-5	-	TGTGCCAGCCGACAGGCCCCTAATCAGCCCCAGCATTTT	CASRQAPNQPQHF
TRBV24-1	many	TRBJ2-3	TRBD1	TGTGCCACCAGTGATGTCGGGACAGGCCGAGGGGATACGCAGTATTTT	CATSDVGTGRGDTQYF
TRBV11-1	many	TRBJ2-7	TRBD2	TGTGCCAGCAGCCCCAAGAGCCGCGGGAGCTACGAGCAGTACTTC	CASSPKSRGSYEQYF
TRBV3-1	many	TRBJ2-7	TRBD2	TGTGCCAGCAGCCAAGATATCGTTAGCGGGAGTCTGGAGCAGTACTTC	CASSQDIVSGSLEQYF
TRBV29-1	once	TRBJ2-3	TRBD2	TGCAGCGTCCGAGGGACTAGCGGGAGGGAGGGGGGCACAGATACGCAGTATTTT	CSVRGTSGREGGTDTQYF
TRBV7-3	few	TRBJ2-2	-	TGTGCCAGCAGCCCTGACGGGGGCACCGGGGAGCTGTTTTTT	CASSPDGGTGELFF
TRBV20-1	many	TRBJ2-7	-	TGCAGTGCTAGCAAAGTTGGGGCCGAGCAGTACTTC	CSASKVGAEQYF
TRBV28	few	TRBJ1-2	TRBD1	TGTGCCAGCAGGGGTGGACAGGCGGGCTATGGCTACACCTTC	CASRGGQAGYGYTF
TRBV20-1	many	TRBJ2-3	-	TGCAGTGCCATTCAATACACCCTTACAGATACGCAGTATTTT	CSAIQYTLTDTQYF
TRBV28	-	TRBJ2-4	TRBD1	TGTGCCAGCAGCCTTAGACAGGGACGGGAAAAAAACATTCAGTACTTC	CASSLRQGREKNIQYF
TRBV20-1	-	TRBJ1-5	-	TGCAGTGCTCTTCCGGGACAACATCAGCCCCAGCATTTT	CSALPGQHQPQHF
TRBV7-6	many	TRBJ2-1	TRBD2	TGTGCCAGCAGCCTTGGACTAGCTGCCCGAAATGAGCAGTTCTTC	CASSLGLAARNEQFF
TRBV20-1	-	TRBJ2-5	TRBD2	TGCAGTGCTACCCAGACTAGCCAAAAGACCCAGTACTTC	CSATQTSQKTQYF
TRBV20-1	few	TRBJ1-5	-	TGCAGTGCTAGAGATCCGCAGGGCGGCAATCAGCCCCAGCATTTT	CSARDPQGGNQPQHF
TRBV12-3/TRBV12-4	many	TRBJ2-7	TRBD1	TGTGCCAGCAGTTTGGCCACCGGGACAGGGTTAGGCGAGCAGTACTTC	CASSLATGTGLGEQYF
TRBV12-3/TRBV12-4	few	TRBJ1-1	-	TGTGCCAGCAGATTCTCGGCGGACACTGAAGCTTTCTTT	CASRFSADTEAFF
TRBV20-1	many	TRBJ2-3	-	TGCAGTGCTAGAGGTGTCATCCCAGATACGCAGTATTTT	CSARGVIPDTQYF
TRBV3-1	many	TRBJ2-5	TRBD1	TGTGCCAGCAGCCAAGCAGGGGGCGTCAAAGCGGAGACCCAGTACTTC	CASSQAGGVKAETQYF
TRBV2	-	TRBJ1-5	-	TGTGCCACCCAGGGCTATAGCAATCAGCCCCAGCATTTT	CATQGYSNQPQHF
TRBV28	few	TRBJ2-1	-	TGTGCCAGCAGTGACAATGAGCAGTTCTTC	CASSDNEQFF
TRBV14	-	TRBJ2-3	TRBD2	TGTGCCAGCAGCCAAACAATTATGCGGGAGGACCCAGATACGCAGTATTTT	CASSQTIMREDPDTQYF
TRBV4-1	few	TRBJ2-5	-	TGCGCCAGCAGCCAACGGACTTTAGGGGAGACCCAGTACTTC	CASSQRTLGETQYF
TRBV30	-	TRBJ2-3	-	TGTGCCTGGAGTGTACAGAGCACAGATACGCAGTATTTT	CAWSVQSTDTQYF
TRBV10-3	-	TRBJ2-1	TRBD2	TGTGCCATCAGTGAGAGGGACAAGCCCTGGGCGGGAGGATGGAATGAGCAGTTCTTC	CAISERDKPWAGGWNEQFF
TRBV20-1	few	TRBJ2-6	-	TGCAGTGCTGCCCCGGGACACTTCTCTGGGGCCAACGTCCTGACTTTC	CSAAPGHFSGANVLTF
TRBV6-1	-	TRBJ1-2	-	TGTGCCAGCAGTGAAGGGCGGCCCGCTCGCTATGGCTACACCTTC	CASSEGRPARYGYTF